This T cell receptor beta chain is from a study of CD8 T cells in ankylosing spondylitis. Regarding the study as a whole: Blood from ankylosing spondylitis patients appeared to carry a characteristic roughly eight-variant TCR beta motif. Disease-linked clones bore a CD8+ phenotype, appearing relatively rarely in peripheral blood. There was reportedly significant enrichment of clones that were disease-linked in matched ankylosing spondylitis synovial fluid.

A note on this clonotype: Its antigen is currently unknown.

CDR3 length: 15 residues. Germline V gene lookup returns CDR1 SGHRS and CDR2 YFSETQ. The germline V and J ends were trimmed by 0 bases and 0 bases, with 7 bases remaining between them. TCRdb analysed the 5' RACE reads with MiXCR anew, one entry per CDR3 protein. Of about 450,000 distinct CDR3 sequences listed, about 24% are singletons. Sequencing was performed on blood, either unsorted or a sorted T cell fraction (not recorded which). The gene calls are TRBV5-1 and TRBJ2-1; D remains ambiguous. The TCR sequence derives from a male donor with ankylosing spondylitis. The CDR3 sequence: CASSLALISYNEQFF. The CDR3 region has the DNA TGCGCCAGCAGCTTGGCACTAATCTCCTACAATGAGCAGTTCTTC.